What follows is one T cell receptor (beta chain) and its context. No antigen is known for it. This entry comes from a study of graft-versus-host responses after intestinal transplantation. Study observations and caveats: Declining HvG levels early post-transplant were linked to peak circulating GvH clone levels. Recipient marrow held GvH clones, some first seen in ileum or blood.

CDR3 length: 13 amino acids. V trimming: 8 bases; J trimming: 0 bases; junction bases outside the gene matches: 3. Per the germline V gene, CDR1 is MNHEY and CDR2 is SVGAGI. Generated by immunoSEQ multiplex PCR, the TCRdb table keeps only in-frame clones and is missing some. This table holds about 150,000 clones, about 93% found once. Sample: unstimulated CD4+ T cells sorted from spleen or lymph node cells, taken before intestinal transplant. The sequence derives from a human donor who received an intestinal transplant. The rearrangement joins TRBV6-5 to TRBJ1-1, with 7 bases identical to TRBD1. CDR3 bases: TGTGCCAGCCAGGGGGTTTTGAACACTGAAGCTTTCTTT. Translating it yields CASQGVLNTEAFF.